The subject of this entry is one T cell receptor (beta chain). Its antigen is as yet unknown. A read error may account for a junction end that differs from germline. Germline loops: CDR1 MNHEY, CDR2 SVGAGI. The CDR3 length is 16 residues. All donors were healthy, and all were Caucasian. The entry originates in a study of identical twins. General study points: Cord blood's abundant beta clonotypes had fewer insertions, unlike memory repertoires. When twins shared out-of-frame alpha sequences, those sequences had excess low generation probability.

MiXCR, applied by TCRdb to the 5' RACE reads, yields one record per CDR3 protein. The sample contains about 530,000 distinct CDR3 sequences, roughly 15% of which appear only once. The sample was also reused in another study, on yellow fever vaccine responses in identical twins.

Specimen: CD4+ T cells sorted from blood. This chain connects TRBV6-5 to TRBJ2-2, with 8 bases identical to TRBD1. The clonotype comes from a woman aged 18-30 years in good health. The CDR3 loop is CASSYRGTGGIGELIF. In DNA form, the CDR3 reads TGTGCCAGCAGTTACCGGGGGACAGGTGGGATCGGGGAGCTGATTTTT.